This T cell receptor beta chain is drawn from a study of T-cell reconstitution after alpha-beta-depleted transplantation in children (dated by TCRdb to between 2015 and 2016). Describing the broader study: Using TCR repertoire profiling, the study followed T-cell immune reconstitution in a quantitative way in children after TCRalphabeta/CD19-depleted allogeneic hematopoietic cell transplantation. General study outcomes and caveats: The apparently early recovery of alphabetaT-cell counts about two months after transplant reportedly depended on only several hundred rapidly expanded clones that came from non-depleted graft cells. Over subsequent months, a decline in hyperexpanded clone frequencies was noted, and after one year, T-cell counts and TCRbeta diversity were mostly ascribed to newly produced T cells. In some patients, high TCRbeta diversity at day 60 was attributed to recipient T cells and intrathymic progenitors that had survived conditioning.

According to the study, the label for this sample's treatment or condition signals: allogeneic hematopoietic cell transplantation with graft depleted of TCRalphabeta T cells and CD19 B cells. Transplant recipients were children who received TCRalphabeta/CD19-depleted allogeneic hematopoietic cell grafts. Preparation of the library involved PCR. Sequenced on an Illumina HiSeq 2500. To normalize quantification of the TCRbeta repertoire, the TCR libraries were built with molecular barcoding that relied on unique molecular identifiers. TCRdb reanalyzed the raw reads on its own, using fastp at Q25 for trimming and MiXCR for clone calling, and kept in-frame beta chains. Entries that share a CDR3 protein sequence are merged under the most common genes and DNA. The sample table contains about 190,000 distinct CDR3 sequences; only one count was recorded for approximately 12% of them. The ten largest make up approximately 13% of the sample.

The germline V gene (reference sequence) gives CDR1 as DFQATT and CDR2 as SNEGSKA. V and J lose 1 base and 0 bases, and a span of 10 bases separates them. The CDR3 has 15 amino acids, counting the end cysteine and phenylalanine. The entry retains the CDR3 DNA only, 45 bases that are in frame from base 1. This clonotype appeared many times. The antigen this receptor binds is unknown. No much larger clone is present one base from it, and per-base qualities are unavailable. The rearrangement joined TRBV20-1 to TRBJ1-5; the D segment could be TRBD1, given 6 matching bases. The specimen comprised PBMCs, sampled before TCRalphabeta/CD19-depleted stem cell transplant. The receptor was isolated from a boy between 2 and 15 years old with acute myeloid leukemia, due to receive a stem cell transplant. The bases read TGCAGTGCTAGAGTAACAGGGCATAGCAATCAGCCCCAGCATTTT. Its product reads: CSARVTGHSNQPQHF.